This T cell receptor beta chain was recovered during a study of blood T cell repertoires in COVID-19. Clones were read by immunoSEQ multiplex PCR, and TCRdb kept only the in-frame ones, dropping some. The sample includes around 300,000 clones, under 90% seen only once; the top ten take approximately 2%. This TCR was sampled from a woman between 55 and 75 years old who had recovered from COVID-19. The specimen sequenced was PBMCs or T cells enriched from blood (not recorded which).

The CDR3 reads CAWSGQIYGYTF. In nucleotides, the CDR3 is TGTGCCTGGAGTGGTCAAATCTATGGCTACACCTTC. J is TRBJ1-2 and V is TRBV30; D is unclear. The length of the CDR3 is 12 residues. Germline lookup yields CDR1 GTSNPN and CDR2 SVGIG (reference sequence). The germline V and J ends were trimmed by 1 base and 4 bases, with 7 bases remaining between them.